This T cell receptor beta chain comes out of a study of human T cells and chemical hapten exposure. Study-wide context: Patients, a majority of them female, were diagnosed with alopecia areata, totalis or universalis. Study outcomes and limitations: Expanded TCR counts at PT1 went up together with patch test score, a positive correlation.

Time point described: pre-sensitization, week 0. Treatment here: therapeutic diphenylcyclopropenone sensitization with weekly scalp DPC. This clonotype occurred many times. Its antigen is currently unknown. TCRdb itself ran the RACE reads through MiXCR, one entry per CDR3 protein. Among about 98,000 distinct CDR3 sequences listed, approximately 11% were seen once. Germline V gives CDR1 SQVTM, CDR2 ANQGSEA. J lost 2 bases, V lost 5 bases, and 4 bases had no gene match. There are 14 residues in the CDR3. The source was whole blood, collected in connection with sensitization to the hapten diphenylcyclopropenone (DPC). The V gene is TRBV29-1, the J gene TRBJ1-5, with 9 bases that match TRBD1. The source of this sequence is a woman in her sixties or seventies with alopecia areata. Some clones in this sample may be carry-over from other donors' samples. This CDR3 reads CSVIQGAGNQPQHF. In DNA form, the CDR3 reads TGCAGCGTTATACAGGGGGCAGGCAATCAGCCCCAGCATTTT.